The 4 T cell receptor beta chains in this list originate from one sample, sequenced in a study of T-cell memory formation after mild COVID-19. MiXCR, applied by TCRdb to the 5' RACE reads, yields one record per CDR3 protein. This sample has approximately 100,000 distinct CDR3 sequences, with about an eighth found just once. Sequencing was performed on PBMCs or a T cell subset sorted from them (not recorded which). The receptors were gathered from an adult woman who had mild COVID-19 (a few samples of this study predate the infection). Cell type and time point are not known.

The sample holds many counts of this clonotype. The V gene is TRBV7-2, the J gene TRBJ1-6; 7 bases fit TRBD1. After removal of 5 bases from V and 7 bases from J, the junction contained 8 bases not matched to a gene. CDR1 and CDR2 (germline): SGHTA, FQGNSA. The CDR3 runs 15 residues. The CDR3 sequence: CASSPAPGGNSPLHF. The CDR3, as DNA: TGTGCCAGCAGCCCCGCCCCAGGGGGAAATTCACCCCTCCACTTT.

This chain links TRBV6-2 or TRBV6-3 with TRBJ2-7; 10 positions agree with TRBD2. This CDR3 region has 15 residues. The J segment lost 4 bases and the V segment lost 0 bases, leaving 3 bases of the junction unmatched. Germline CDR1 is MNHEY and CDR2 is SVGEGT. CDR3 protein: CASSYSSGGAYEQYF. CDR3 coding DNA: TGTGCCAGCAGTTACTCCAGCGGGGGGGCATACGAGCAGTACTTC.

This clonotype was counted many times. V is TRBV4-3 and J is TRBJ2-6; 7 bases are a match to TRBD1. Germline V CDR1 and CDR2: LGHNA, YSLEER. Trimming cost V 3 bases and J 2 bases; bases outside gene matches: 4. This CDR3 is 16 amino acids long. The CDR3: CASSHNTGAGANVLTF. The CDR3 DNA reads as TGCGCCAGCAGCCATAATACAGGGGCTGGGGCCAACGTCCTGACTTTC.

This clonotype was recorded a few times. The chain couples TRBV6-5 to TRBJ2-6, with a possible D match to TRBD1 (6 bases). V was clipped by 6 bases and J by 1 base, with 16 bases between them. Germline lookup yields CDR1 MNHEY and CDR2 SVGAGI. The CDR3 is 17 residues long. CDR3: CASRGFDRPSGANVLTF. In DNA, the CDR3 is TGTGCCAGCAGGGGATTCGACAGGCCTTCTGGGGCCAACGTCCTGACTTTC.